This passage covers 2 T cell receptor beta chains from one sample sequenced in a study of shared clonotypes between healthy human individuals. The method was immunoSEQ multiplex PCR; TCRdb's version includes in-frame clones alone and lacks a portion of them. The sample carries some 800,000 clones, more than 85% recorded once. As defined, naive CD8 cells were CD45RO-negative and positively selected for CCR7, with terminally differentiated effector memory CD45RA+ cells excluded. Sequenced: naive CD8+ T cells sorted from blood. All receptors come from a man aged 30-40 years in good health.

The chain joins TRBV5-4 to TRBJ2-1; 13 bases line up with TRBD2. V dropped 2 bases and J dropped 8; count of bases not matched to a gene: 7. The CDR3 runs 16 residues. Germline V gene lookup returns CDR1 SGHNT and CDR2 YYREEE (reference sequence). CDR3 sequence (DNA): TGTGCCAGCAGCTTTACTGGACTAGCGGGAGAGGATGAGCAGTTCTTC. It yields the protein CASSFTGLAGEDEQFF. Together with reference TRBV5-4 and TRBJ2-1, the CDR3 gives the full variable domain: ETGVTQSPTHLIKTRGQQVTLRCSSQSGHNTVSWYQQALGQGPQFIFQYYREEENGRGNFPPRFSGLQFPNYSSELNVNALELDDSALYLCASSFTGLAGEDEQFFGPGTRLTVL.

The rearrangement links TRBV9 to TRBJ2-2; weak D call: TRBD1 (5 bases). V was clipped by 4 bases and J by 4 bases, with 14 bases between them. Germline CDR1 is SGDLS and CDR2 is YYNGEE. The length of the CDR3 is 15 residues. In nucleotides, the CDR3 is TGTGCCAGCAGCCAACTCAGACAGAGCACCGGGGAGCTGTTTTTT. It is translated as CASSQLRQSTGELFF. Drawing the rest from reference TRBV9 and TRBJ2-2, the complete variable domain is DSGVTQTPKHLITATGQRVTLRCSPRSGDLSVYWYQQSLDQGLQFLIQYYNGEERAKGNILERFSAQQFPDLHSELNLSSLELGDSALYFCASSQLRQSTGELFFGEGSRLTVL.